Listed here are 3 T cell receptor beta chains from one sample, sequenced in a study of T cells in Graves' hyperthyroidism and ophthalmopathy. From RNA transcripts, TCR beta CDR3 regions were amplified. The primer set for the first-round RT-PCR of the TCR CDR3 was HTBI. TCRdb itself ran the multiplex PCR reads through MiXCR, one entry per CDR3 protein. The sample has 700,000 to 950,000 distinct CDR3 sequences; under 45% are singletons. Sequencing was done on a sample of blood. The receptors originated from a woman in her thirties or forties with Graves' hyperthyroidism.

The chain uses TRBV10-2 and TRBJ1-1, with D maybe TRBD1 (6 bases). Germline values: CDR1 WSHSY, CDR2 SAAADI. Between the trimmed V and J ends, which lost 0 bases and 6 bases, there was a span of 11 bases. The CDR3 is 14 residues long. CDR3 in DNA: TGCGCCAGCAGTGAGTCGACCAGGGGCCCTGAAGCTTTCTTT. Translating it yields CASSESTRGPEAFF.

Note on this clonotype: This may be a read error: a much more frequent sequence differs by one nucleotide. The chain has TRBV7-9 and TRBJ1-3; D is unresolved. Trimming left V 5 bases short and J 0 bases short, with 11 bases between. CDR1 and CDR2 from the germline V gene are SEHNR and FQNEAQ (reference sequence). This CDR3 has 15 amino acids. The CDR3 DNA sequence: TGTGCCAGCAGCGCGATGATGAGCTCTGGAAACACCATATATTTT. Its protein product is CASSAMMSSGNTIYF.

The CDR3 loop is CASNTATDPQYF. The CDR3 DNA follows: TGTGCCAGCAACACGGCGACCGATCCGCAGTATTTT. The chain joins TRBV12-3 or TRBV12-4 to TRBJ2-3; D gene ambiguous. V shed 7 bases and J shed 10 bases, with 15 bases lying between them. The CDR3 spans 12 residues.